The clone carrying this T cell receptor (beta chain) was observed a handful of times. The CDR3 covers 18 residues. V was clipped by 0 bases and J by 1 base; unmatched bases: 7. The sample belongs to a study of tumor-infiltrating lymphocytes in primary liver carcinoma. TCR beta cDNA was reverse-transcribed from approximately 0.45 ug of total RNA. The reaction used a constant-region primer and ProtoScript II reverse transcriptase. Library construction for TCR beta comprised three nested multiplex PCR rounds performed with slightly modified ARM-PCR. The first two PCR rounds used TRBV1-TRBV30 forward primers with a C-beta reverse primer, around 10 cycles each. TCRdb redid the calling of the multiplex PCR reads with MiXCR, one entry per CDR3 protein. The sample yields approximately 300,000 distinct CDR3 sequences, approximately 65% seen once. Germline DNA was extracted alongside blood RNA, which was obtained from unsorted whole blood.

The TCR comes from a man aged 35 to 55 with primary liver carcinoma and hepatitis B virus infection. V and J are TRBV12-3 or TRBV12-4 and TRBJ2-3; TRBD2 matches at 10 bases. The sequenced material came from peripheral blood. The DNA for the CDR3 is TGTGCCAGCAGTTTAGCGTGGTCCGGACTAGCGGGCACAGATACGCAGTATTTT. Amino acid sequence: CASSLAWSGLAGTDTQYF.